This T cell receptor (beta chain) was found in a study of human T cells and chemical hapten exposure. Study-wide context: Per-sample variation in TCR yield stemmed mainly from small pooled library volume differences. The study, taken as a whole, reports: DPC sensitization did not alter TCRs above 1 in 1000 frequency.

The template was total RNA from unfractionated whole blood. It was the library that attached unique molecular identifiers to individual cDNA molecules. In the study's own analysis: Across samples, TCR counts had a median of roughly 91,000 and ranged from about 20,000 to 750,000. MiXCR was run by TCRdb on the reads, yielding one entry per CDR3 protein. TCRdb's processing, not the study's, gives the V and J calls here. The sample yields about 120,000 distinct CDR3 sequences, over 7% seen once. This clonotype has more than one count but fewer than ten. Antigen specificity is unknown. Germline V gene data show CDR1 as LGHDT and CDR2 as YNNKEL (reference sequence). This CDR3 region has 14 residues. Trimming cost V 7 bases and J 5 bases; bases outside gene matches: 5.

Material for sequencing was whole blood. The TCR sequence derives from a human donor in good health. Some clones in this sample may be carry-over from other donors' samples. The V call is TRBV3-1, the J call TRBJ2-1; 10 nucleotides line up with TRBD1. CDR3 sequence: CASTRTGGDNEQFF. CDR3 in DNA: TGTGCCAGCACCCGGACAGGGGGGGACAATGAGCAGTTCTTC.